A single TCR beta chain is shown here with its context. Its ends do not fully match the called genes, so a read error is possible. Profiled with immunoSEQ multiplex PCR; TCRdb holds only in-frame clones, not every one. The data contain around 100,000 clones, about 85% of them singletons. The sample comes from a study of T cell responses to AZD1222 COVID-19 vaccine. The CDR3 consists of 12 residues. From germline, CDR1 is MDHEN and CDR2 SYDVKM. The specimen comprised peripheral blood, sampled 28 days after the second AZD1222 dose. The sequence came from an adult who received the AZD1222 COVID-19 vaccine. The rearrangement uses TRBV28 and TRBJ2-5; TRBD1 is a possible D gene (5 bases). The CDR3 region is CASRQPQETQYF. DNA for the CDR3: TGTGCAAGCAGACAGCCCCAGGAGACCCAGTACTTC.